The clone carrying this TCR beta chain was counted ten times or more. What it binds is unknown. This sample is part of a study of CD8 T cells in ankylosing spondylitis. Quantitative molecular-barcoded 5'-RACE generated the TCR beta libraries. TCRdb re-analysed the 5' RACE reads in MiXCR, keeping a single row per CDR3 protein. The repertoire includes about 240,000 distinct CDR3 sequences, around 9.2% of them detected once, and approximately 6.3% sits in the top ten. Study-level findings and limits: It was reported that disease-linked clones were significantly enriched in matched ankylosing spondylitis synovial fluid.

Sequenced input: blood, either unsorted or a sorted T cell fraction (not recorded which). The TCR was taken from a male donor with ankylosing spondylitis or in good health (not recorded which).

The DNA for the CDR3 is TGTGCCAGCAGCCAAGATGGGTCCTTTAGCAATCAGCCCCAGCATTTT. The encoded protein is CASSQDGSFSNQPQHF. The chain recombines TRBV4-2 with TRBJ1-5; D remains unclear. V was cut by 0 bases and J by 0 bases, with 9 bases left in between. Germline V lookup: CDR1 LGHNA, CDR2 YNFKEQ. This CDR3 is built from 16 residues.